The 9 T cell receptor beta chains below come from one sample, sequenced in a study of cytomegalovirus exposure and HLA in healthy donors (TCRdb year 2017). Libraries were made using the immunoSEQ multiplex PCR assay. A mixture of 60 forward primers for TCR Vbeta segments and 13 reverse primers for TCR Jbeta segments was used in the multiplex PCR. TCRdb's version of the immuneACCESS table is confined to in-frame rearrangements and falls short of the full clone set. An unresolved V gene accounts for under half of the shortfall where checked; the remainder is of unknown origin. The sample table contains more than 85,000 clones; only one count was recorded for 60% to 80% of them. Approximately 7.7% of the sample goes to the ten largest clones. What was sequenced was PBMCs. The receptor set was obtained from a female donor in good health and CMV-seronegative.

The gene calls are TRBV7-9 and TRBJ2-6, with D possibly being TRBD1 (5 bases). Germline V gene lookup returns CDR1 SEHNR and CDR2 FQNEAQ (reference sequence). The CDR3 has 16 amino acids. V dropped 5 bases and J dropped 0 bases, with 11 bases sitting between them. In nucleotides, the CDR3 is TGTGCCAGCAGCCGCAGGGCCCCCTCTGGGGCCAACGTCCTGACTTTC. Amino acids: CASSRRAPSGANVLTF.

V usage is TRBV7-9 and J usage is TRBJ1-3; no clear D. Per germline, CDR1 SEHNR and CDR2 FQNEAQ (reference sequence). CDR3 length: 14 amino acids. Trimming shortened V by 4 bases and J by 3 bases, and 10 bases separated the two germline ends. The CDR3 nucleotides read TGTGCCAGCAGCTCGAAGGAGTATGGAAACACCATATATTTT. It encodes CASSSKEYGNTIYF.

The chain is built from TRBV11-1 and TRBJ2-1; no clear D. The CDR3 sequence is 15 residues long. Looked up from germline, CDR1 is SGHAT and CDR2 is FQDESV (reference sequence). Trimming took off 5 bases at V and 4 bases at J, with 15 bases between the two ends. The CDR3 DNA follows: TGTGCCAGCAGCGCTGAGGTTGGAGTATACAATGAGCAGTTCTTC. It encodes CASSAEVGVYNEQFF.

The V gene is TRBV5-6, the J gene TRBJ2-1, with 8 bases matching TRBD2. In germline, CDR1 is SGHDT, CDR2 YYEEEE. J gave up 4 bases and V 5 bases, and 11 bases lay outside the gene matches. This CDR3 has 16 amino acids. The CDR3 nucleotides read TGTGCCAGCAGTCAGGAGGGGCGGGGGGTATACAATGAGCAGTTCTTC. This sequence encodes CASSQEGRGVYNEQFF.

The V call is TRBV6-4, the J call TRBJ2-7; D unclear. From germline, CDR1 is MRHNA and CDR2 SNTAGT. V was cut by 6 bases and J by 6 bases, with 9 bases left in between. This CDR3 is 11 amino acids long. The CDR3 DNA is TGTGCCAGCAGCGCTATTCTCGAGCAGTACTTC. Protein product: CASSAILEQYF.

The gene calls are TRBV4-3 and TRBJ1-4; the D gene is possibly TRBD1 (5 bases). This CDR3 region has 15 residues. Germline-derived CDR1 and CDR2 are LGHNA and YSLEER. V was cut by 4 bases and J by 2 bases, with 11 bases left in between. Here the CDR3 DNA reads TGCGCCAGCAGCCCGAGTGGGGGGACTAATGAAAAACTGTTTTTT. Protein product: CASSPSGGTNEKLFF.

This clone was counted between two and nine times. CDR3 coding DNA: TGCGCCAGCAGCTTGGCCCCACAGGGGAACACTGAAGCTTTCTTT. As protein: CASSLAPQGNTEAFF. The V call is TRBV5-1, the J call TRBJ1-1; D is perhaps TRBD1 (6 bases). With 0 bases removed from V and 1 base from J, the gap between germline ends came to 10 bases. CDR1 is SGHRS, CDR2 YFSETQ, per germline. The CDR3 runs 15 residues.

This sequence joins TRBV7-9 and TRBJ2-7; possibly TRBD1 for D (5 bases). V dropped 8 bases and J dropped 1 base, with 21 bases sitting between them. The germline V gene encodes CDR1 SEHNR and CDR2 FQNEAQ (reference sequence). This CDR3 is 16 amino acids long. The CDR3: CASGTITGALSYEQYF. CDR3 DNA: TGTGCCAGCGGAACAATAACAGGCGCCTTATCCTACGAGCAGTACTTC.

The chain carries TRBV25-1 and TRBJ2-3; the match to TRBD2 covers 9 bases. The CDR3 totals 14 residues. Germline values: CDR1 MGHDK, CDR2 SYGVNS. V lost 7 bases, J lost 4 bases, and 6 bases stayed unmatched. The CDR3 DNA reads TGTGCCAGCATCCCGCGGGAGGGGGCAGATACGCAGTATTTT. Translation: CASIPREGADTQYF.